This is a list of T cell receptor beta chains from one sample in a study of shared clonotypes between healthy human individuals. Clones were sequenced by immunoSEQ multiplex PCR, and TCRdb holds only the in-frame ones, with some missing. The table includes approximately 1.5 million clones, 98% to 99% detected once. Sequenced input: naive CD4+ T cells sorted from blood. Receptors were obtained from a man aged 25-45 years in good health. The CDR3 runs from the conserved cysteine through the conserved F or W. The D gene is left open where the match is weak. Some rows have no size entry. The others give once, few or many, or a class for an expanded clone.

CDR3nt | CDR3aa | abundance | j_gene | v_gene | d_gene
TGTGCCGCAGCGTCGCGCGGGAGCGACGAGCAGTACTTC | CAAASRGSDEQYF | - | TRBJ2-7 | TRBV10-3 | TRBD2
TGTGCCAGCAGCGTAGGACTAGCGGGAGCCGGAACAGATACGCAGTATTTT | CASSVGLAGAGTDTQYF | once | TRBJ2-3 | TRBV9 | TRBD2
TGTGCCAGCAGCCCCCACGAGGGACTAGCGGGACCTCTCGACGAGCAGTACTTC | CASSPHEGLAGPLDEQYF | - | TRBJ2-7 | TRBV5-4 | TRBD2
TGTGCCAGCAGCCCTAGCTTACGACTAGCGGGAGTTCAAGAGACCCAGTACTTC | CASSPSLRLAGVQETQYF | - | TRBJ2-5 | TRBV7-9 | TRBD2
TGCGGCGTTGTTAGTTTCTTAGACGAGCAGTACTTC | CGVVSFLDEQYF | - | TRBJ2-7 | TRBV29-1 | -
TGCGCCAGCAGCCAGTACAGTGTTAATGAAAAACTGTTTTTT | CASSQYSVNEKLFF | - | TRBJ1-4 | TRBV4-3 | -
TGTGCCAGCAGCTTAGAAGCAGGGCCGGGGGATACGCAGTATTTT | CASSLEAGPGDTQYF | - | TRBJ2-3 | TRBV7-7 | -
TGTGCCAGCAGCGTACAGGACAGGGGGCAAGGCTACACCTTC | CASSVQDRGQGYTF | - | TRBJ1-2 | TRBV9 | TRBD1
TGTGCCAGTCGGCTGACTAGCGGTCCTTCGGGACGGTTCTTC | CASRLTSGPSGRFF | - | TRBJ2-1 | TRBV2 | TRBD2
TGTGCCAGCAGCTTAGGAGCCACCGGGGTCACCGGGGAGCTGTTTTTT | CASSLGATGVTGELFF | once | TRBJ2-2 | TRBV7-2 | -
TGTGCCAGCAGCTTAGTACGCAATGAGCAGTTCTTC | CASSLVRNEQFF | - | TRBJ2-1 | TRBV7-2 | -
TGTGCCAGCACCGGGGACAGGAACACCGGGGAGCTGTTTTTT | CASTGDRNTGELFF | - | TRBJ2-2 | TRBV2 | TRBD1
TGTGCCAGCTCACTGGCTAGCGGGAGTTTGAATGAGCAGTTCTTC | CASSLASGSLNEQFF | - | TRBJ2-1 | TRBV18 | TRBD2
TGTGCCAGCAGCTTAGCGGGAGCCACCGGGGAGCTGTTTTTT | CASSLAGATGELFF | once | TRBJ2-2 | TRBV11-2 | -
TGTGCCAGTAGGGGACAGCTTAATCAGCCCCAGCATTTT | CASRGQLNQPQHF | - | TRBJ1-5 | TRBV19 | TRBD1
TGCGCCAGCAGTCAATCCCACAGGGGAGCAGATACGCAGTATTTT | CASSQSHRGADTQYF | - | TRBJ2-3 | TRBV23-1 | TRBD1
TGTGCCAGTGTCGACAGCCCGTCTGGGGCCAACGTCCTGACTTTC | CASVDSPSGANVLTF | once | TRBJ2-6 | TRBV19 | -
TGTGCCAGCAGCTTGAGGCGACAGGGGGTATATCAGCCCCAGCATTTT | CASSLRRQGVYQPQHF | - | TRBJ1-5 | TRBV5-6 | TRBD1
TGTGCCAGCAGAGATCCGGGACAGGGTTTGTTTGAGCAGTTCTTC | CASRDPGQGLFEQFF | - | TRBJ2-1 | TRBV6-1 | TRBD1
TGTGCCAGCTCACCACTCTCCGACAGGGTAAAAGGAGACACCATATATTTT | CASSPLSDRVKGDTIYF | - | TRBJ1-3 | TRBV18 | TRBD1
TGTGCCAGCAGCTTTAGAGGGGGACTTAGCTACGAGCAGTACTTC | CASSFRGGLSYEQYF | once | TRBJ2-7 | TRBV7-8 | -
TGCGCCAGCAGTGAAAACGCCGTAGAGACCCAGTACTTC | CASSENAVETQYF | - | TRBJ2-5 | TRBV10-1 | -
TGTGCCAGCAGGCCCCTAGACAGGGAAGCCGGGGAGCTGTTTTTT | CASRPLDREAGELFF | - | TRBJ2-2 | TRBV6-5 | TRBD1
TGCGCCAGCAGCTCGCGGGCCGTTTCCTCCTACAATGAGCAGTTCTTC | CASSSRAVSSYNEQFF | - | TRBJ2-1 | TRBV4-3 | -
TGTGCCAGCAGTGCCCAAAAGGGGAGCTATGGCTACACCTTC | CASSAQKGSYGYTF | once | TRBJ1-2 | TRBV2 | -
TGTGCCAGCAGTCGTCTTGGCGGGAGGGCTTATACCGGGGAGCTGTTTTTT | CASSRLGGRAYTGELFF | - | TRBJ2-2 | TRBV27 | TRBD2
TGTGCCAGCAGCCCTGGGGGCGCCTACGAGCAGTACTTC | CASSPGGAYEQYF | - | TRBJ2-7 | TRBV28 | -
TGTGCCACGAATAGCGGGAGTCTGGACGAGCAGTACTTC | CATNSGSLDEQYF | - | TRBJ2-7 | TRBV7-9 | TRBD2
TGTGCCAGCAGCCCAGACAGTATGAACACTGAAGCTTTCTTT | CASSPDSMNTEAFF | - | TRBJ1-1 | TRBV7-6 | -
TGCGCCAGCAGTCGAGGGACAGGGGACTACGAGCAGTACTTC | CASSRGTGDYEQYF | - | TRBJ2-7 | TRBV4-1 | TRBD1
TGCGCCAGCAGCGCCGGGACAGGGTTTGGGACCCAGTACTTC | CASSAGTGFGTQYF | - | TRBJ2-5 | TRBV5-1 | TRBD1
TGTGCCAGCAGCTTATCAGAAGGGGATACTGAAGCTTTCTTT | CASSLSEGDTEAFF | once | TRBJ1-1 | TRBV7-2 | -
TGCGCCAGCAGCGAAGGACTAGCGGGAGTCACCAATGAGCAGTTCTTC | CASSEGLAGVTNEQFF | once | TRBJ2-1 | TRBV5-1 | TRBD2
TGTGCCAGCAGTTTAGGCACCTCCTATGGCTACACCTTC | CASSLGTSYGYTF | - | TRBJ1-2 | TRBV27 | -
TGTGCCAGCAGTCGGGGTGATCAAGAGACCCAGTACTTC | CASSRGDQETQYF | - | TRBJ2-5 | TRBV6-6 | -
TGTGCCAGCAGCTGGACACCCGGGACAGGCACAGATACGCAGTATTTT | CASSWTPGTGTDTQYF | - | TRBJ2-3 | TRBV13 | TRBD1
TGTGCCTGGAGTGTACCCGTTCACACTGAAGCTTTCTTT | CAWSVPVHTEAFF | - | TRBJ1-1 | TRBV30 | -
TGTGCCAGCAGCCCAACGAAGACCGCTTTTTCCTACGAGCAGTACTTC | CASSPTKTAFSYEQYF | - | TRBJ2-7 | TRBV7-3 | -
TGTGCCAGTAGTATAGATCGGCAGGGCTCCTACGAGCAGTACTTC | CASSIDRQGSYEQYF | - | TRBJ2-7 | TRBV19 | -
TGTGCCAGCAGCCCGGGCCAACGTGGGGATTTGATTGAAAAACTGTTTTTT | CASSPGQRGDLIEKLFF | - | TRBJ1-4 | TRBV7-9 | -
TGTGCCTCGAGCCGGGGGCTGGTTGAGACCCAGTACTTC | CASSRGLVETQYF | - | TRBJ2-5 | TRBV10-3 | -
TGTGCCAGCAGTCAGGACAGGGGTAGAAACACCATATATTTT | CASSQDRGRNTIYF | once | TRBJ1-3 | TRBV27 | TRBD1
TGTGCCAGCAGCTGCTACATCCGACAGGAATACGAGCAGTACTTC | CASSCYIRQEYEQYF | - | TRBJ2-7 | TRBV21-1 | -
TGCGCCAGCAGGCGGACTAGCGGCTACAATGAGCAGTTCTTC | CASRRTSGYNEQFF | - | TRBJ2-1 | TRBV10-2 | TRBD2
TGTGCCAGCAGCCCTATAACGACAGGGTTCTATGAGCAGTTCTTC | CASSPITTGFYEQFF | - | TRBJ2-1 | TRBV7-2 | TRBD1
TGTGCCAGCAGACGACAGGTTACGACCTACGAGCAGTACTTC | CASRRQVTTYEQYF | - | TRBJ2-7 | TRBV28 | -
TGCGCCAGCAGCCTTACCTCCCAAGGGACCCAGTACTTC | CASSLTSQGTQYF | - | TRBJ2-5 | TRBV5-1 | -
TGTGCCTGGAGTCGGTGGGACTCCCTCTCCTACGAGCAGTACTTC | CAWSRWDSLSYEQYF | - | TRBJ2-7 | TRBV30 | -
TGTGCCAGCAGCATAATTACCGGGACAGCCAGCAGGCCCAACGTCCTGACTTTC | CASSIITGTASRPNVLTF | - | TRBJ2-6 | TRBV7-8 | TRBD1
TGTGCCAGCAGTGAAGCGGGGGGGATGAGAAGTGGCTACACCTTC | CASSEAGGMRSGYTF | - | TRBJ1-2 | TRBV6-1 | -